This is a list of T cell receptor beta chains from one sample in a study of PD-L1 blockade in urothelial cancer. The data were produced by immunoSEQ multiplex PCR, yet TCRdb's version contains in-frame clones alone and is incomplete. The sample has roughly 53,000 clones; around nine tenths are singletons. This specimen consisted of PBMCs, obtained around atezolizumab (anti-PD-L1) treatment. The receptors originated from a woman aged 55-69 years with urothelial cancer. Each CDR3 is given with its conserved first and last residue. The order of the fields is D gene, V gene, J gene, clone size, CDR3 protein, CDR3 DNA. The D gene is left open where the match is weak. Expanded clones are given a class, and other clones once, few, many or no size at all.

.	TRBV6-1	TRBJ2-7	.	CASSELPGTSYEQYF	TGTGCCAGCAGTGAATTGCCAGGAACCTCCTACGAGCAGTACTTC
.	TRBV5-1	TRBJ2-3	.	CASSLGREGDTQYF	TGCGCCAGCAGCTTAGGCAGGGAAGGAGATACGCAGTATTTT
TRBD1	TRBV11-2	TRBJ1-5	.	CASSLGTGGEQPQHF	TGTGCCAGCAGCTTGGGTACAGGGGGCGAACAGCCCCAGCATTTT
.	TRBV27	TRBJ2-7	.	CASRPGFSYEQYF	TGTGCCAGCAGGCCAGGGTTCTCCTACGAGCAGTACTTC
TRBD1	TRBV16	TRBJ1-2	once	CASALGRGRTNYGYTF	TGTGCCAGCGCCCTGGGCAGGGGGCGAACTAACTATGGCTACACCTTC
.	TRBV4-3	TRBJ2-7	.	CASSQDPDLRGEQYF	TGCGCCAGCAGCCAAGATCCGGACCTTCGGGGGGAGCAGTACTTC
TRBD1	TRBV14	TRBJ1-4	.	CASSRGTDLRGEKLFF	TGTGCCAGCAGCCGGGGGACAGACTTAAGGGGTGAAAAACTGTTTTTT
.	TRBV18	TRBJ1-1	.	CASSPQVNTEAFF	TGTGCCAGCTCACCCCAGGTGAACACTGAAGCTTTCTTT
.	TRBV4-3	TRBJ1-6	.	CASSQDTGRDSPLHF	TGCGCCAGCAGCCAAGATACAGGGAGGGATTCACCCCTCCACTTT
TRBD2	TRBV5-1	TRBJ2-1	.	CASSSGLAGLNEQFF	TGCGCCAGCAGCTCAGGACTAGCGGGACTGAATGAGCAGTTCTTC
.	TRBV6-1	TRBJ2-2	.	CASGIAGELFF	TGTGCCAGCGGCATCGCCGGGGAGCTGTTTTTT
.	TRBV28	TRBJ2-2	once	CASSPRYPETVVGELFF	TGTGCCAGCAGTCCCCGATACCCTGAGACAGTCGTCGGGGAGCTGTTTTTT
TRBD2	TRBV5-1	TRBJ2-1	.	CASSLVVAGGEQFF	TGCGCCAGCAGCTTGGTAGTAGCGGGAGGTGAGCAGTTCTTC
.	TRBV10-3	TRBJ2-1	.	CATQLGGLLRNEQFF	TGTGCCACCCAGTTGGGGGGACTCCTTAGGAATGAGCAGTTCTTC
.	TRBV5-1	TRBJ1-2	.	CASSANIDSIYGYTF	TGCGCCAGCAGCGCAAACATAGACAGCATCTATGGCTACACCTTC
.	TRBV21-1	TRBJ1-6	once	CASSKSDRANSPLHF	TGTGCCAGCAGCAAGTCGGACAGGGCTAATTCACCCCTCCACTTT
TRBD1	TRBV6-5	TRBJ1-1	.	CASSRDRVSTEAFF	TGTGCCAGCAGTCGGGACAGGGTAAGCACTGAAGCTTTCTTT
TRBD2	TRBV11-2	TRBJ2-3	.	CASSRGTSETDTQYF	TGTGCCAGCAGCCGGGGGACTAGCGAAACAGATACGCAGTATTTT
TRBD2	TRBV6-7	TRBJ2-7	.	CASSYPRTRTYEQYF	TGTGCCAGCAGTTACCCTCGGACTAGGACCTACGAGCAGTACTTC
.	TRBV2	TRBJ1-5	.	CASSDFGRPNRGHSNQPQHF	TGTGCCAGCAGTGATTTTGGACGACCTAATAGAGGGCATAGCAATCAGCCCCAGCATTTT
TRBD1	TRBV10-3	TRBJ1-2	.	CAITTGQASTNYGYTF	TGTGCCATCACTACGGGACAGGCAAGCACCAACTATGGCTACACCTTC
.	TRBV12-5	TRBJ2-7	.	CASGRDNYPPYEQYF	TGTGCTAGTGGTCGGGACAATTACCCCCCCTACGAGCAGTACTTC
.	TRBV19	TRBJ2-7	once	CASSTSGGAPYEQYF	TGTGCCAGTAGTACCAGTGGGGGGGCACCCTACGAGCAGTACTTC
TRBD2	TRBV27	TRBJ2-1	once	CASSLNRGGLAGGYEQFF	TGTGCCAGCAGTTTAAATCGCGGGGGACTAGCGGGGGGATATGAGCAGTTCTTC
.	TRBV27	TRBJ2-1	.	CASSLREDNEQFF	TGTGCCAGCAGTTTGCGAGAAGACAATGAGCAGTTCTTC
TRBD1	TRBV6-5	TRBJ2-2	.	CATQGDSGELFF	TGTGCCACACAGGGGGACAGCGGGGAGCTGTTTTTT
TRBD2	TRBV2	TRBJ2-4	.	CASSATSGGGNIQYF	TGTGCCAGCAGTGCGACTAGCGGGGGGGGCAACATTCAGTACTTC
.	TRBV19	TRBJ2-5	.	CASKRGSGQTQYF	TGTGCCAGTAAAAGGGGCAGCGGGCAGACCCAGTACTTC
.	TRBV15	TRBJ2-7	.	CATSTRQTHREQYF	TGTGCCACCAGCACACGACAGACTCATCGCGAGCAGTACTTC
TRBD1	TRBV29-1	TRBJ2-4	.	CSVRTGMAKNIQYF	TGCAGCGTAAGGACAGGGATGGCCAAAAACATTCAGTACTTC
.	TRBV9	TRBJ2-3	.	CASSVGVADTDTQYF	TGTGCCAGCAGCGTAGGAGTAGCGGACACAGATACGCAGTATTTT
TRBD1	TRBV5-1	TRBJ2-1	.	CASSLGTGPYNEQFF	TGCGCCAGCAGCTTGGGGACAGGGCCCTACAATGAGCAGTTCTTC
.	TRBV6-1	TRBJ1-5	.	CASSEYRQGHQPQHF	TGTGCCAGCAGTGAATACAGGCAAGGGCATCAGCCCCAGCATTTT
.	TRBV13	TRBJ2-1	.	CASSTGFNEQFF	TGTGCCAGCAGCACAGGGTTTAATGAGCAGTTCTTC
TRBD1	TRBV10-3	TRBJ2-2	.	CAIRDTGGQAGELFF	TGTGCCATCAGAGATACAGGGGGACAAGCCGGGGAGCTGTTTTTT
.	TRBV10-1	TRBJ2-6	.	CASPDGRANVLTF	TGCGCCAGTCCGGACGGGAGGGCCAACGTCCTGACTTTC
TRBD1	TRBV18	TRBJ1-2	.	CASSPFRDRDPDGYTF	TGTGCCAGCTCACCATTTCGGGACAGGGATCCTGATGGCTACACCTTC
.	TRBV9	TRBJ2-5	.	CASSVGGLETQYF	TGTGCCAGCAGCGTAGGAGGTCTCGAGACCCAGTACTTC
.	TRBV19	TRBJ2-2	.	CASSINSITGELFF	TGTGCCAGTAGTATAAACTCGATTACCGGGGAGCTGTTTTTT
.	TRBV2	TRBJ2-1	.	CASSVSSSSYNEQFF	TGTGCCAGCAGTGTCTCCTCGAGCTCCTACAATGAGCAGTTCTTC
TRBD2	TRBV11-2	TRBJ2-3	.	CASSKRTSGTSSTDTQYF	TGTGCCAGCAGCAAGAGGACTAGCGGGACCTCTAGCACAGATACGCAGTATTTT
TRBD1	TRBV6-4	TRBJ2-7	.	CATTRTGTVSRYEQYF	TGTGCCACCACGCGAACGGGGACAGTTTCTCGGTACGAGCAGTACTTC
TRBD1	TRBV28	TRBJ1-3	.	CASTLPTGAGGNTIYF	TGTGCCAGCACTCTCCCGACAGGGGCAGGTGGAAACACCATATATTTT
.	TRBV25-1	TRBJ1-6	few	CASSVRTSGNSPLHF	TGTGCCAGCAGTGTGCGTACCTCGGGTAATTCACCCCTCCACTTT
TRBD1	TRBV4-3	TRBJ2-3	.	CASSQGGTGDGTDTQYF	TGCGCCAGCAGCCAAGGGGGGACAGGGGATGGCACAGATACGCAGTATTTT
.	TRBV29-1	TRBJ1-2	once	CSVRLTGNYGYTF	TGCAGCGTCCGACTGACAGGAAACTATGGCTACACCTTC
TRBD2	TRBV4-3	TRBJ2-1	.	CASSQDGGLAAYNEQFF	TGCGCCAGCAGCCAAGATGGTGGACTAGCGGCGTACAATGAGCAGTTCTTC
.	TRBV27	TRBJ1-1	.	CASSLWEKNTEAFF	TGTGCCAGCAGTTTATGGGAGAAGAACACTGAAGCTTTCTTT
TRBD1	TRBV2	TRBJ2-7	.	CASTSRTGSQYEQYF	TGTGCCAGCACCTCTAGGACAGGGTCTCAGTACGAGCAGTACTTC
TRBD2	TRBV7-6	TRBJ2-5	.	CASSARPGLAAQETQYF	TGTGCCAGCAGCGCCCGGCCGGGACTAGCGGCCCAAGAGACCCAGTACTTC
TRBD1	TRBV6-1	TRBJ2-5	.	CASSDLGQGGQETQYF	TGTGCCAGCAGTGACCTTGGACAGGGGGGACAAGAGACCCAGTACTTC
TRBD2	TRBV7-2	TRBJ2-7	.	CASTPGPGGAYEQYF	TGTGCCAGCACCCCGGGGCCGGGGGGTGCGTACGAGCAGTACTTC
TRBD2	TRBV10-3	TRBJ2-5	.	CAISRTSGGGLSETQYF	TGTGCCATCAGCCGGACTAGCGGGGGGGGTTTGAGTGAGACCCAGTACTTC
TRBD1	TRBV19	TRBJ2-2	.	CASSEPGQGLWELFF	TGTGCCAGTAGTGAACCGGGACAGGGGCTCTGGGAGCTGTTTTTT